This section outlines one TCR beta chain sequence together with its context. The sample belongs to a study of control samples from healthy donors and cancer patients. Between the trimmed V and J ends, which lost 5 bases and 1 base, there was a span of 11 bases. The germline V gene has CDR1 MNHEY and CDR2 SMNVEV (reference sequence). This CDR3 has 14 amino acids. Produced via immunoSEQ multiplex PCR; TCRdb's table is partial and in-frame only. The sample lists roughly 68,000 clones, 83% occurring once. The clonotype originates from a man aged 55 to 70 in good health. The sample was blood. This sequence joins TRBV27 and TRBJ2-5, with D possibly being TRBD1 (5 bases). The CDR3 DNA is TGTGCCAGCAGTGTAGTTCAGGGCCAAGAGACCCAGTACTTC. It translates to CASSVVQGQETQYF.